One T cell receptor (beta chain) is described in this entry. There is no known antigen for this receptor. Qualities for individual bases were not recorded, and no much larger clone is one base off. This specimen's time point label, per the study, means: persistent/refractory GD, antithyroid drugs over 5 years with positive TRAb. For both TCR sequencing and RNA sequencing, RNA was extracted from PBMCs in TRIzol. The diagnosis of Graves' disease was made according to American Thyroid Association guidelines. The patients came from an endocrinology department in Xi'an, China. Each patient gave around 9.2 milliliters of peripheral blood, collected in an EDTA anticoagulant tube. Ficoll Paque Plus density gradient separation was used to isolate PBMCs, and no further T cell sorting was performed. RNA quality was checked with an Agilent 2100 Bioanalyzer and agarose gel, and concentration with a NanoDrop 2000.

The cysteine opens and the phenylalanine closes a CDR3 of 17 amino acids. The retained sequence is limited to the CDR3, 51 bases, with the frame set at the first base. The CDR1 and CDR2 encoded by the germline V gene are MNHEY and SVGEGT. V lost 5 bases and J lost 7 bases, and the count of bases not matched to a germline gene is 19. The data were taken from a study of regulatory T cells in long-lasting Graves disease listed by TCRdb under 2021. Regarding the research as a whole: Persistent Graves' disease was defined as antithyroid drug treatment for over 5 years with persistently positive TSH receptor autoantibodies. Peripheral blood TCR sequencing and RNA sequencing compared persistent Graves' disease patients with newly diagnosed Graves' disease patients. The study took place in China and was registered as a clinical trial. A total of some 35 samples underwent TCR sequencing: some 13 from persistent and around 20 from newly diagnosed Graves' disease patients. In the clinical cohort, patients with persistent Graves' disease had used antithyroid drugs for an average of about 10.3 years. What the study reported, not specific to this receptor: Sequencing and analysis were limited to the TCR beta chain. Peripheral blood alone was examined, since thyroid tissue, which constituted the primary lesion, could not be accessed. The authors noted that the small sample size was a limitation that may lower accuracy. Persistent patients shared more public clonotypes among themselves (around 2,800) than newly diagnosed patients did (roughly 910). Lower TCR Shannon entropy and fewer highly expanded clones were observed in persistent Graves' disease patients than in newly diagnosed patients, which suggested clonal expansion. TRBV28, TRBJ1-2 and TRBJ2-5 were preferentially used in persistent disease, while TRBV20-1 and TRBJ2-1 were favored in newly diagnosed disease.

Library preparation employed multiplex PCR. The instrument given in TCRdb is Illumina HiSeq 4000. CDR3 regions were amplified by Arm-PCR with iRepertoire HTBI primers to construct TCR beta libraries. Gel purification was performed on PCR products prior to sequencing. The authors' analysis ran thus. Gene usage analysis of CDR3 amino acid clonotypes relied on the 60 or so TRBV and around 14 TRBJ segments identified across samples. Filtered high-quality paired reads were merged into contigs using COPE and FqMerger. Contigs were aligned with BLAST to IMGT TRBV, TRBD and TRBJ reference genes, and CDR3 was defined per IMGT. Any clonotype with a frequency above 0.1% was counted as a highly expanded clone. Shannon entropy was used to measure repertoire diversity, and the Gini coefficient was used to measure V-J evenness. A clonotype was considered public if more than one individual shared it. TCRdb itself trimmed the public reads at Q25 with fastp, ran MiXCR and retained productive beta chains. Here each entry gathers all rows of one CDR3 protein and keeps the most common genes and DNA. The V and J calls were not made by the authors but by TCRdb's processing. The sample table shows 600,000 to 800,000 distinct CDR3 sequences, and around 30% are seen once. About 40% of the sample belongs to the ten largest clones.

Sequenced material: peripheral blood mononuclear cells (PBMCs), taken when the disease was refractory, from a patient treated with antithyroid drugs. In this chain, TRBV6-2 or TRBV6-3 is recombined with TRBJ2-7; TRBD2 agrees with 8 junctional bases. This TCR was recovered from a female donor with Graves disease. The CDR3 protein: CASSDPRTLAEVGEQYF. The nucleotide sequence is TGTGCCAGCAGTGATCCTAGAACACTAGCGGAAGTGGGTGAGCAGTACTTC.